The clone carrying this TCR beta chain has only a few counts. Its antigen is not known. This record comes from a study of beta chain features in type 1 diabetes. Study-wide background: There was similarity between patients and healthy donors in age, gender and cell yields. Findings and caveats of the study: Moderate but significant shortening of TCRB CDR3s was recorded in all four CD4+ subsets from Type 1 diabetes patients.

The germline V gene has CDR1 MDHEN and CDR2 SYDVKM. Trimming left V 7 bases short and J 1 base short, with 7 bases between. CDR3 length: 12 amino acids. Reverse transcription of all isolated RNA meant that expressed TCRB transcripts were sequenced. Assay used: immunoSEQ multiplex PCR; TCRdb lists only in-frame clones, some missing. This table has under 400,000 clones, roughly 12% appearing once. The sequencing input was naive CD4+ T cells from blood. This TCR derives from a young woman with type 1 diabetes. The gene calls are TRBV28 and TRBJ1-1; no reliable D call. Here the CDR3 reads CASTDSNTEAFF. In DNA form, the CDR3 reads TGTGCCAGCACGGACTCGAACACTGAAGCTTTCTTT.